The 29 T cell receptor beta chains presented below share a single source sample, sequenced in a study of shared clonotypes between healthy human individuals. Produced via immunoSEQ multiplex PCR; TCRdb's table is partial and in-frame only. The table includes 2 million to 2.5 million clones, around 93% detected once. Input material: naive CD4+ T cells from PBMCs. As for subset: CD45RA+ positively selected. These TCRs come from a man aged 18 to 35 in good health. Some clones in this sample may be carry-over from other donors' samples.

This chain links TRBV25-1 with TRBJ2-7; 7 nucleotides line up with TRBD2. This CDR3 has 13 amino acids. From germline, CDR1 is MGHDK and CDR2 SYGVNS. After removal of 5 bases from V and 6 bases from J, the junction contained 7 bases not matched to a gene. The CDR3 sequence is CASSSHGGSEQYF. DNA for the CDR3: TGTGCCAGCAGTTCACACGGGGGGTCCGAGCAGTACTTC.

This clone was seen only once. The gene calls are TRBV9 and TRBJ2-3; perhaps TRBD2 as D (5 bases). V dropped 4 bases and J dropped 8 bases, with 14 bases sitting between them. Germline CDR1 reads SGDLS; CDR2 reads YYNGEE. The CDR3 totals 13 residues. The CDR3 reads CASSSEPEATQYF. The CDR3 DNA is TGTGCCAGCAGCTCCGAGCCGGAGGCTACGCAGTATTTT.

This clone was seen just once. The chain joins TRBV5-1 to TRBJ1-2; 7 bases agree with TRBD1. In germline, CDR1 is SGHRS, CDR2 YFSETQ. V dropped 1 base and J dropped 7; count of bases not matched to a gene: 4. The CDR3 contains 13 residues. The DNA of the CDR3 is TGCGCCAGCAGCTTGACAGGGGCAGGTGGCTACACCTTC. This sequence encodes CASSLTGAGGYTF.

The chain combines TRBV19 with TRBJ2-1; TRBD2 matches at 10 bases. The length of the CDR3 is 19 residues. Germline CDR1 reads LNHDA; CDR2 reads SQIVND (reference sequence). V shed 3 bases and J 0 bases; nucleotides not matched to a gene: 11. DNA of the CDR3: TGTGCCAGTAGTATCCTCTCCGGGACTAGCGTTAGCTCCTACAATGAGCAGTTCTTC. Translating gives CASSILSGTSVSSYNEQFF.

V usage is TRBV30 and J usage is TRBJ2-7; 9 bases align to TRBD1. Trimming removed 3 bases from V and 2 bases from J; junction bases left unmatched: 2. CDR1 and CDR2 from the germline V gene are GTSNPN and SVGIG (reference sequence). The CDR3 length is 13 residues. CDR3 sequence: CAWSRQGAYEQYF. As DNA, the CDR3 is TGTGCCTGGAGCCGACAGGGGGCCTACGAGCAGTACTTC.

The rearrangement links TRBV7-9 to TRBJ1-2; possibly TRBD1 for D (5 bases). CDR3 size: 14 residues. Germline lookup yields CDR1 SEHNR and CDR2 FQNEAQ (reference sequence). V lost 7 bases, J lost 4 bases, and 16 bases lay in between. The CDR3 sequence is CASTPGGEPYGYTF. CDR3 DNA sequence: TGTGCCAGCACCCCGGGGGGGGAGCCCTATGGCTACACCTTC.

A note on this clone: The same CDR3 arises from other DNA sequences in this sample as well. This chain links TRBV7-9 with TRBJ2-3; D remains unclear. Germline V CDR1 and CDR2: SEHNR, FQNEAQ (reference sequence). There are 15 residues in the CDR3. Between the trimmed V and J ends, which lost 1 base and 0 bases, there was a span of 8 bases. The CDR3 is CASSLGLLSTDTQYF. CDR3 sequence (DNA): TGTGCCAGCAGCTTAGGGCTTCTTAGCACAGATACGCAGTATTTT.

This chain joins TRBV6-1 and TRBJ2-1; D is possibly TRBD1 or TRBD2 (6 bases each). This CDR3 spans 15 amino acids. CDR1 is MNHNS and CDR2 is SASEGT in the germline V gene. The ends were cut back, 7 bases at V and 1 base at J, with 14 bases in the middle. CDR3 sequence (DNA): TGTGCCAGCAAACCTGAGGGGGGTTCCTACAATGAGCAGTTCTTC. This translates into CASKPEGGSYNEQFF.

This clone was recorded only once. This chain links TRBV19 with TRBJ2-3, with a possible D match to TRBD1 (6 bases). Germline assignment: CDR1 LNHDA and CDR2 SQIVND (reference sequence). The CDR3 is 18 amino acids. Deletions cut 3 bases from V and 2 bases from J, with 21 bases between. The DNA for the CDR3 is TGTGCCAGTAGTATCTCTCTCCCCCAGGGGCTCACCACAGATACGCAGTATTTT. This sequence encodes CASSISLPQGLTTDTQYF.

The rearrangement uses TRBV7-6 and TRBJ2-1, with 11 bases that match TRBD2. V shed 3 bases and J 10 bases; nucleotides not matched to a gene: 5. This CDR3 is built from 14 residues. CDR1 and CDR2 from the germline V gene are SGHVS and FNYEAQ. CDR3 region: CASSFSGRDGEQFF. CDR3 coding DNA: TGTGCCAGCAGCTTTAGCGGGAGGGACGGCGAGCAGTTCTTC.

The rearrangement links TRBV10-3 to TRBJ2-4; D gene ambiguous. Deletions cut 2 bases from V and 3 bases from J, with 20 bases between. CDR3 length equals 18 residues. CDR1 is ENHRY, CDR2 SYGVKD, per germline. The DNA for the CDR3 is TGTGCCATCAGTGAGAAGGGTCCCCAGGCCGGCGGCAAAAACATTCAGTACTTC. Translated, it gives CAISEKGPQAGGKNIQYF.

The chain employs TRBV27 and TRBJ2-3; 9 bases map to TRBD1. The CDR3 totals 15 residues. Trimming cost V 4 bases and J 2 bases; bases outside gene matches: 4. Germline V gene sequence: CDR1 MNHEY, CDR2 SMNVEV (reference sequence). CDR3 bases: TGTGCCAGCAGTTCCCGGGACAGGGTCACAGATACGCAGTATTTT. It codes for CASSSRDRVTDTQYF.

This clone was counted once. V usage is TRBV14 and J usage is TRBJ1-1, with D unresolved. Germline assignment: CDR1 SGHDN and CDR2 FVKESK. CDR3 size: 16 residues. The ends were cut back, 1 base at V and 2 bases at J, with 14 bases in the middle. The CDR3 sequence is CASSQVLQRANTEAFF. The CDR3 DNA sequence: TGTGCCAGCAGCCAAGTACTACAGAGGGCTAACACTGAAGCTTTCTTT.

The chain recombines TRBV19 with TRBJ2-4; D unresolved. V lost 4 bases, J lost 12 bases, and 13 bases lay in between. The CDR3 is 12 amino acids. CDR1 is LNHDA, CDR2 SQIVND, per germline (reference sequence). The CDR3 sequence: CASSSQTWGQYF. CDR3 bases: TGTGCCAGTAGTAGTCAAACGTGGGGTCAGTACTTC.

In DNA, the CDR3 is TGTGCCAGCAGTTTGGCAGCCTTATCGGGGAAAACTGAAGCTTTCTTT. Amino acids: CASSLAALSGKTEAFF. This sequence joins TRBV28 and TRBJ1-1; no definite D call. CDR1 is MDHEN, CDR2 SYDVKM, per germline. The CDR3 has 16 amino acids. The V gene lost 3 bases and the J gene lost 5 bases, with 19 bases spanning the gap.

This clone was seen a single time. This chain links TRBV11-3 with TRBJ1-5; no reliable D call. V was trimmed by 0 bases and J by 4 bases, leaving 10 bases between them. The CDR3 extends over 15 amino acids. Germline V lookup: CDR1 SGHNT, CDR2 YENEEA. The CDR3 loop is CASSLEFDYNQPQHF. As DNA, the CDR3 is TGTGCCAGCAGCTTAGAGTTTGATTATAATCAGCCCCAGCATTTT.

V is TRBV5-1 and J is TRBJ2-7; D is unclear. Germline V gene sequence: CDR1 SGHRS, CDR2 YFSETQ. This CDR3 spans 14 amino acids. With 0 bases removed from V and 2 bases from J, the gap between germline ends came to 9 bases. The CDR3 DNA sequence: TGCGCCAGCAGCTTGGGGGTCCCGGCCTACGAGCAGTACTTC. This encodes CASSLGVPAYEQYF.

V is TRBV6-1 and J is TRBJ2-7; TRBD1 might be the D (6 bases). Trimming pared 7 bases from V and 5 bases from J, leaving 15 bases between. CDR1 and CDR2 (germline): MNHNS, SASEGT. The CDR3 sequence is 13 residues long. CDR3 loop: CASKYRVLDEQYF. The DNA of the CDR3 is TGTGCCAGCAAATACAGGGTTCTGGACGAGCAGTACTTC.

The rearrangement joins TRBV7-9 to TRBJ2-5; 13 positions match TRBD2. The CDR3 length is 14 residues. Trimming removed 8 bases from V and 5 bases from J; junction bases left unmatched: 5. Germline CDR1 and CDR2: SEHNR and FQNEAQ (reference sequence). The CDR3 DNA is TGTGCCAGCGACTTGGGACTAGCGGGGGAGACCCAGTACTTC. The encoded protein is CASDLGLAGETQYF.

This chain connects TRBV7-7 to TRBJ2-1; D is perhaps TRBD1 or TRBD2 (6 bases each). Germline V gene lookup returns CDR1 SSHAT and CDR2 FNYEAQ (reference sequence). The CDR3 is 16 residues long. V was cut by 5 bases and J by 4 bases, with 18 bases left in between. CDR3 DNA sequence: TGTGCCAGCAGCCCCGGGGGCAGGGGCCAGTACAATGAGCAGTTCTTC. Its protein is CASSPGGRGQYNEQFF.

Remarks on this clone: Distinct nucleotide sequences in the sample also encode this CDR3. The chain is built from TRBV5-1 and TRBJ2-3, with TRBD2 matching over 14 bases. CDR3 length: 16 amino acids. In germline, CDR1 is SGHRS, CDR2 YFSETQ. Trimming at V came to 4 bases and at J to 5 bases, leaving 6 bases not matched to a gene. In DNA form, the CDR3 reads TGCGCCAGCAGCCCAGGACTAGCGGGAGGCGGAGATACGCAGTATTTT. This encodes CASSPGLAGGGDTQYF.

This clone has just one count. The chain employs TRBV6-6 and TRBJ1-2; 7 nucleotides agree with TRBD1. Unmatched junction bases numbered 7, after V lost 0 bases and J lost 3 bases. This CDR3 has 16 amino acids. Germline V gene lookup returns CDR1 MNHNY and CDR2 SVGAGI (reference sequence). The CDR3 loop reads CASSYSHRGSDYGYTF. The DNA for the CDR3 is TGTGCCAGCAGTTACTCCCACAGGGGCTCGGACTATGGCTACACCTTC.

The chain couples TRBV18 to TRBJ2-2, with D perhaps being TRBD1 or TRBD2 (5 bases each). Germline V gene lookup returns CDR1 KGHSH and CDR2 LQKENI. The V gene lost 6 bases and the J gene lost 4 bases, with 18 bases spanning the gap. The CDR3 is made up of 16 amino acids. The CDR3 here is CASSRGQGEITGELFF. In DNA, the CDR3 is TGTGCCAGCTCTCGTGGGCAGGGAGAGATCACCGGGGAGCTGTTTTTT. Combining the CDR3 with reference TRBV18 and TRBJ2-2 gives the whole variable domain NAGVMQNPRHLVRRRGQEARLRCSPMKGHSHVYWYRQLPEEGLKFMVYLQKENIIDESGMPKERFSAEFPKEGPSILRIQQVVRGDSAAYFCASSRGQGEITGELFFGEGSRLTVL.

The gene calls are TRBV19 and TRBJ2-3, with 9 bases that match TRBD1. Germline V gene data show CDR1 as LNHDA and CDR2 as SQIVND (reference sequence). This CDR3 spans 15 amino acids. J was trimmed by 3 bases and V by 10 bases; bases with no gene match: 11. The CDR3 nucleotides read TGTGCCACCGAGGGAAGGACAGGGGTGACAGATACGCAGTATTTT. This translates into CATEGRTGVTDTQYF.

The chain links TRBV2 to TRBJ2-7; TRBD1 is a possible D gene (6 bases). V was shortened by 3 bases and J by 6 bases, with 15 bases between the two germline ends. The CDR3 spans 14 residues. Germline CDR1 reads SNHLY; CDR2 reads FYNNEI. CDR3 amino acids: CASSDSGRGSEQYF. The DNA for the CDR3 is TGTGCCAGCAGTGACAGCGGCAGGGGAAGCGAGCAGTACTTC.

This chain uses TRBV27 with TRBJ1-2; D is uncertain. The CDR3 runs 15 residues. Germline values: CDR1 MNHEY, CDR2 SMNVEV (reference sequence). Trimming pared 5 bases from V and 3 bases from J, leaving 16 bases between. The CDR3 sequence is CASSVLSGVDYGYTF. DNA for the CDR3: TGTGCCAGCAGTGTACTTAGCGGGGTAGACTATGGCTACACCTTC.

J is TRBJ1-1 and V is TRBV19, with TRBD1 matching 7 bases. The CDR3 loop spans 14 amino acids. Per the germline V gene, CDR1 is LNHDA and CDR2 is SQIVND (reference sequence). V dropped 5 bases and J dropped 5; count of bases not matched to a gene: 8. CDR3 residues: CASSPLQGRTEAFF. In nucleotides, the CDR3 is TGTGCCAGTAGTCCGTTACAGGGGAGGACTGAAGCTTTCTTT.

The V call is TRBV18, the J call TRBJ2-3, with TRBD2 identical over 8 bases. Germline V CDR1 and CDR2: KGHSH, LQKENI. Trimming at V came to 3 bases and at J to 1 base, leaving 6 bases not matched to a gene. This CDR3 is 16 amino acids long. The chain's CDR3 is CASSPSAGGGTDTQYF. CDR3 DNA sequence: TGTGCCAGCTCACCGTCGGCGGGAGGTGGCACAGATACGCAGTATTTT. Combining the CDR3 with reference TRBV18 and TRBJ2-3 gives the whole variable domain NAGVMQNPRHLVRRRGQEARLRCSPMKGHSHVYWYRQLPEEGLKFMVYLQKENIIDESGMPKERFSAEFPKEGPSILRIQQVVRGDSAAYFCASSPSAGGGTDTQYFGPGTRLTVL.

J is TRBJ2-2 and V is TRBV28; tentatively, D is TRBD1 (6 bases). The germline V gene has CDR1 MDHEN and CDR2 SYDVKM. This CDR3 has 15 amino acids. Trimming stripped 3 bases from V and 6 bases from J, with 14 bases between. CDR3 region: CASSFGTFVAGELFF. Here the CDR3 DNA reads TGTGCCAGCAGTTTCGGGACATTTGTCGCCGGGGAGCTGTTTTTT.